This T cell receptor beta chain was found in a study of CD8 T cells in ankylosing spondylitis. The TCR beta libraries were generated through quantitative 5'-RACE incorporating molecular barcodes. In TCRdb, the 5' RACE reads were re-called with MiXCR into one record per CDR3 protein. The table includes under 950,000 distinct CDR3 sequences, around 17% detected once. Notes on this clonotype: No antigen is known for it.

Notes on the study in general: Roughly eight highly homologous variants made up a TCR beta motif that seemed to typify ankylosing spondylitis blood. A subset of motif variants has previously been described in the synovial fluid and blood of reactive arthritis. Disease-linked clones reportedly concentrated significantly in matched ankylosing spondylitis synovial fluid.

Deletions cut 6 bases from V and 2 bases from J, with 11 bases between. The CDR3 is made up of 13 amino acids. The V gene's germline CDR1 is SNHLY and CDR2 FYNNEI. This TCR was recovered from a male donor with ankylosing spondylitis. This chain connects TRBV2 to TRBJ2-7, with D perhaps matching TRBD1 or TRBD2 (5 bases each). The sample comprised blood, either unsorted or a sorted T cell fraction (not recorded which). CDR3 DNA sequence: TGTGCCAGCAGGGGGGACGGAACCTACGAGCAGTACTTC. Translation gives CASRGDGTYEQYF.